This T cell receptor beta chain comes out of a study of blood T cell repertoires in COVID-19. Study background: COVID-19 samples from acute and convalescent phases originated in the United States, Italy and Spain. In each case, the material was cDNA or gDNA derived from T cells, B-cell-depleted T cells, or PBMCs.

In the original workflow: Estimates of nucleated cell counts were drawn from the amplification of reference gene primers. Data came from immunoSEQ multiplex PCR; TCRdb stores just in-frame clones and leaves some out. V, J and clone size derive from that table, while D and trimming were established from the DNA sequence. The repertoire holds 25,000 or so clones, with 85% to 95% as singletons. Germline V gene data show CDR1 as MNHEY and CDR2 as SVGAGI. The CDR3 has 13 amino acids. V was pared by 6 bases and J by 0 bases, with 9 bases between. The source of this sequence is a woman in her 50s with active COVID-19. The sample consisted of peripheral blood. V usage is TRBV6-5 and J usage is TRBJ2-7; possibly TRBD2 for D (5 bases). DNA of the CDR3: TGTGCCAGCAGGGAGCGGCTCTCCTACGAGCAGTACTTC. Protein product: CASRERLSYEQYF.